This entry lists 15 T cell receptor beta chains sequenced from one sample in a study of control samples from healthy donors and cancer patients. Profiling relied on immunoSEQ multiplex PCR, and the TCRdb table lists in-frame clones only, not all of them. The sample holds about 140,000 clones; 75% to 95% are singletons and the top ten take 5.5% to 9%. Input material: blood. These receptors were taken from a man younger than 35 in good health.

The chain carries TRBV4-3 and TRBJ1-4; D gene uncertain. Between the trimmed V and J ends, which lost 0 bases and 7 bases, there was a span of 15 bases. CDR3 length: 16 amino acids. CDR1 LGHNA and CDR2 YSLEER come from the germline V gene. CDR3 in amino acids: CASSQDMGRYFEKLFF. CDR3 nucleotides: TGCGCCAGCAGCCAAGACATGGGGAGGTATTTTGAAAAACTGTTTTTT.

The V call is TRBV25-1, the J call TRBJ2-5; D is unresolved. CDR3 length: 11 amino acids. Trimming removed 2 bases from V and 7 bases from J, with 5 bases in between. Germline CDR1 reads MGHDK; CDR2 reads SYGVNS. CDR3 nucleotide sequence: TGTGCCAGCAGTGAAGGATTGACCCAGTACTTC. This gives the protein CASSEGLTQYF.

The chain joins TRBV3-1 (or the pseudogene TRBV3-2) to TRBJ2-7; 8 nucleotides agree with TRBD2. The CDR3 is 12 residues long. Trimming at V came to 3 bases and at J to 6 bases, leaving 1 base not matched to a gene. Germline CDR1 LGHDT, CDR2 YNNKEL (reference sequence). This CDR3 reads CASSHGTSEQYF. The CDR3 region has the DNA TGTGCCAGCAGCCACGGGACTAGCGAGCAGTACTTC.

The rearrangement joins TRBV5-1 to TRBJ2-3; D not certain. V was clipped by 4 bases and J by 2 bases, with 14 bases between them. The length of the CDR3 is 15 residues. From germline, CDR1 is SGHRS and CDR2 YFSETQ. CDR3 sequence: CASSQGQPYTDTQYF. The CDR3 DNA reads as TGCGCCAGCAGCCAAGGGCAGCCTTACACAGATACGCAGTATTTT.

V usage is TRBV18 and J usage is TRBJ1-2, with D hard to call. Looked up from germline, CDR1 is KGHSH and CDR2 is LQKENI. V lost 5 bases, J lost 2 bases, and 9 bases lay in between. The CDR3 is 13 amino acids. CDR3 coding DNA: TGTGCCAGCTCAGAACAAAAGAACTATGGCTACACCTTC. Its translation: CASSEQKNYGYTF.

The chain couples TRBV6-5 to TRBJ2-2; tentatively, D is TRBD1 (6 bases). Trimming pared 2 bases from V and 8 bases from J, leaving 15 bases between. Germline assignment: CDR1 MNHEY and CDR2 SVGAGI. The CDR3 loop spans 15 amino acids. The CDR3 loop is CASSYHRQVRGELFF. DNA for the CDR3: TGTGCCAGCAGTTACCACCGACAGGTTAGGGGGGAGCTGTTTTTT.

V gene TRBV6-6 combines with J gene TRBJ2-1, with 12 bases aligning to TRBD2. The CDR3 is 15 amino acids. The ends lost 10 bases at V and 7 bases at J; junction bases unmatched: 11. CDR1 MNHNY and CDR2 SVGAGI come from the germline V gene (reference sequence). The CDR3 DNA reads as TGTGCCACCAAGGGTCTAGCGGGGGGGCCAAATGAGCAGTTCTTC. Its protein product is CATKGLAGGPNEQFF.

The chain combines TRBV7-8 with TRBJ2-1; D possibly corresponds to TRBD1 (6 bases). Germline V gene lookup returns CDR1 SGHVS and CDR2 FQNEAQ. The V end lost 8 bases, the J end lost 7 bases, and 15 bases lay between the germline ends. This CDR3 contains 13 residues. CDR3 sequence (DNA): TGTGCCAGCCAAGCTGGACAGTTGAATGAGCAGTTCTTC. Encoded protein: CASQAGQLNEQFF.

The J gene is TRBJ1-1, the V gene TRBV2; D is undetermined. The CDR3 has 14 amino acids. The V gene lost 3 bases and the J gene lost 8 bases, with 16 bases spanning the gap. CDR1 and CDR2 (germline): SNHLY, FYNNEI. The DNA for the CDR3 is TGTGCCAGCAGTGATAGCGTCTTGACGGGGGAAGCTTTCTTT. This translates into CASSDSVLTGEAFF.

This sequence joins TRBV6-5 and TRBJ1-1; TRBD1 aligns across 10 bases. Germline trimming cut 0 bases from V and 9 bases from J; bases unmatched to any gene: 7. Germline V gene lookup returns CDR1 MNHEY and CDR2 SVGAGI. This CDR3 is 15 amino acids long. As DNA, the CDR3 is TGTGCCAGCAGTTACTCGGGACAGGGGATCTCTAAAGCTTTCTTT. This translates into CASSYSGQGISKAFF.

There are a few counts of this clone. V is TRBV6-5 and J is TRBJ2-7; 7 bases are a match to TRBD1. Germline V gene sequence: CDR1 MNHEY, CDR2 SVGAGI. Trimming removed 5 bases from V and 2 bases from J; junction bases left unmatched: 3. This CDR3 region has 13 residues. In DNA, the CDR3 is TGTGCCAGCAGTCGGGACAGCGCCTACGAGCAGTACTTC. Its protein is CASSRDSAYEQYF.

The chain has TRBV6-1 and TRBJ1-5, with 8 nucleotides matching TRBD1. Germline V gives CDR1 MNHNS, CDR2 SASEGT. This CDR3 is built from 14 residues. V lost 2 bases, J lost 4 bases, and 1 base stayed unmatched. In DNA, the CDR3 is TGTGCCAGCAGTGAACAGGGGGCTAATCAGCCCCAGCATTTT. Translated: CASSEQGANQPQHF.

This chain uses TRBV5-1 with TRBJ2-4; TRBD1 aligns across 10 bases. The V segment lost 1 base and the J segment 8 bases; nucleotides outside the gene matches: 6. Germline V lookup: CDR1 SGHRS, CDR2 YFSETQ. The CDR3 runs 15 residues. The CDR3 nucleotides are TGCGCCAGCAGCTTGCAGGGGACAGGGGCCGACATTCAGTACTTC. This sequence encodes CASSLQGTGADIQYF.

V usage is TRBV7-6 and J usage is TRBJ1-4; tentative D call: TRBD1 (5 bases). Trimming shortened V by 1 base and J by 10 bases, and 19 bases separated the two germline ends. The CDR3 is 16 amino acids. In germline, CDR1 is SGHVS, CDR2 FNYEAQ. CDR3: CASSLGAGRGLGKLFF. CDR3 nucleotides: TGTGCCAGCAGCTTAGGGGCAGGACGGGGGTTGGGAAAACTGTTTTTT.

The V call is TRBV2, the J call TRBJ1-5; possibly TRBD1 for D (5 bases). From germline, CDR1 is SNHLY and CDR2 FYNNEI. The V and J ends lost 7 bases and 0 bases respectively, with 10 bases between them. The CDR3 extends over 14 amino acids. The CDR3 sequence is CASNRGDSNQPQHF. The DNA of the CDR3 is TGTGCCAGCAACCGGGGGGATAGCAATCAGCCCCAGCATTTT.